One and the same sample provided the 20 T cell receptor beta chains below, sequenced in a study of post-analysis software for immune sequencing data. Sequencing libraries made from TCR beta cDNA carried unique molecular identifiers. TCRdb called the PCR reads again in MiXCR, with one record for every CDR3 protein. The sample consists of some 690,000 distinct CDR3 sequences, just under 30% of them appearing once. Their cognate antigens are unknown. Study-level results: The five TRBV segments detected at higher frequency in patients than in controls included TRBV5-6, TRBV5-1 and TRBV20-1.

The sequenced sample consisted of blood. The receptor set was obtained from a girl between 5 and 17 years old with multiple sclerosis.

As for this clonotype: It may be a read error: a sequence one base away is much more abundant. This chain links TRBV29-1 with TRBJ2-6; D possibly corresponds to TRBD1 (6 bases). Germline V CDR1 and CDR2: SQVTM, ANQGSEA. This CDR3 has 13 amino acids. Here the CDR3 reads CSASGPGANVPTF. The CDR3 DNA is TGCAGCGCCTCAGGGCCAGGGGCCAACGTCCCGACTTTC.

This clonotype was found a few times. This sequence joins TRBV29-1 and TRBJ1-1; possibly TRBD1 for D (6 bases). V lost 7 bases and J 11 bases, leaving 29 bases between the germline ends. The CDR3 has 15 amino acids. Germline CDR1 and CDR2: SQVTM and ANQGSEA. As DNA, the CDR3 is TGCAGCGCCACCTCAACGGGACATCCGAGGAGGCCTGCTTTCTTT. Its protein is CSATSTGHPRRPAFF.

J is TRBJ2-6 and V is TRBV11-2; D is ambiguous. V was trimmed by 7 bases and J by 1 base, leaving 11 bases between them. There are 15 residues in the CDR3. Germline CDR1 SGHAT, CDR2 FQNNGV. The CDR3 DNA sequence: TGTGCCAGCACCCTAGATCGGTCTGGGGCCAACGTCCTGACTTTC. This encodes CASTLDRSGANVLTF.

This clonotype was counted many times. The genes are TRBV7-9 and TRBJ2-5, with a weak D call TRBD1 (6 bases). The length of the CDR3 is 13 residues. The germline CDR1 and CDR2 sequences are SEHNR and FQNEAQ (reference sequence). Deletions cut 4 bases from V and 13 bases from J, with 19 bases between. CDR3 residues: CASSSLGATDRYF. Here the CDR3 DNA reads TGTGCCAGCAGCTCCCTGGGGGCGACTGACCGGTACTTC.

The rearrangement joins TRBV6-5 to TRBJ1-1; D uncertain. This CDR3 region has 13 residues. The germline CDR1 and CDR2 sequences are MNHEY and SVGAGI. V was cut by 0 bases and J by 10 bases, with 12 bases left in between. CDR3 sequence: CASSYSNQQRAFF. DNA for the CDR3: TGTGCCAGCAGTTACTCGAATCAACAGCGAGCTTTCTTT.

The V gene is TRBV11-2, the J gene TRBJ2-4; the D is unclear. This CDR3 has 15 residues. Trimming cost V 4 bases and J 13 bases, with 23 bases left between them. Germline CDR1 and CDR2: SGHAT and FQNNGV. The CDR3 loop is CASSYDHLISYVQYF. The CDR3 nucleotides read TGTGCCAGCAGCTATGACCACCTCATCTCCTACGTGCAGTACTTC. Full variable domain (remainder filled in from reference TRBV11-2 and TRBJ2-4): EAGVAQSPRYKIIEKRQSVAFWCNPISGHATLYWYQQILGQGPKLLIQFQNNGVVDDSQLPKDRFSAERLKGVDSTLKIQPAKLEDSAVYLCASSYDHLISYVQYFGAGTRLSVL.

The chain recombines TRBV7-2 with TRBJ1-4, with D tentatively TRBD1 (6 bases). Trimming cost V 3 bases and J 5 bases, with 10 bases left between them. The CDR3 contains 14 residues. Per the germline V gene, CDR1 is SGHTA and CDR2 is FQGNSA. CDR3 protein: CASSFGGGNEKLFF. The DNA for the CDR3 is TGTGCCAGCAGCTTTGGGGGCGGGAATGAAAAACTGTTTTTT.

This clonotype was seen only a few times. The V call is TRBV5-1, the J call TRBJ2-3, with D tentatively TRBD1 (6 bases). Germline CDR1 reads SGHRS; CDR2 reads YFSETQ. V lost 5 bases and J 2 bases, leaving 15 bases between the germline ends. The CDR3 runs to 15 residues. The CDR3 DNA reads TGCGCCAGCAGTCCCGGGACATACTCCACAGATACGCAGTATTTT. Protein sequence: CASSPGTYSTDTQYF.

CDR3 nucleotide sequence: TGCAGCGCGGGATCCGGGACCCTTATCGGGTACAATGAGCAGTTCTTC. Translation: CSAGSGTLIGYNEQFF. The chain recombines TRBV29-1 with TRBJ2-1, with D tentatively TRBD1 or TRBD2 (5 bases each). The V end lost 7 bases, the J end lost 4 bases, and 23 bases lay between the germline ends. The CDR3 is made up of 16 amino acids. Germline CDR1 reads SQVTM; CDR2 reads ANQGSEA.

The genes are TRBV6-5 and TRBJ1-4, with D unclear. The CDR3 sequence is 13 residues long. Looked up from germline, CDR1 is MNHEY and CDR2 is SVGAGI. Trimming removed 5 bases from V and 11 bases from J, with 15 bases in between. The CDR3 DNA follows: TGTGCCAGCAGTCGAGAATCTCGAACGAAACTGTTTTTT. Translated: CASSRESRTKLFF.

The chain links TRBV7-2 to TRBJ2-1; possibly TRBD1 or TRBD2 for D (6 bases each). CDR1 and CDR2 (germline): SGHTA, FQGNSA. V lost 2 bases and J 0 bases, leaving 11 bases between the germline ends. The CDR3 is made up of 16 amino acids. CDR3: CASSLNGGASYNEQFF. Here the CDR3 DNA reads TGTGCCAGCAGCTTAAACGGGGGCGCCTCCTACAATGAGCAGTTCTTC.

This clonotype has only a few counts. V gene TRBV29-1 combines with J gene TRBJ2-1; tentative D call: TRBD1 (5 bases). The V gene lost 7 bases and the J gene lost 6 bases, with 10 bases spanning the gap. CDR3 size: 11 residues. Germline-derived CDR1 and CDR2 are SQVTM and ANQGSEA. The chain's CDR3 is CSGRQINEQFF. In DNA, the CDR3 is TGCAGCGGCCGACAGATCAATGAGCAGTTCTTC.

A few counts support this clonotype. The V gene is TRBV7-8, the J gene TRBJ2-3; TRBD2 agrees at 10 bases. The germline V gene encodes CDR1 SGHVS and CDR2 FQNEAQ. The J segment lost 13 bases and the V segment lost 1 base, leaving 2 bases of the junction unmatched. The CDR3 runs to 12 residues. The CDR3 sequence: CASSLGLAGEYF. CDR3 coding DNA: TGTGCCAGCAGCTTAGGTCTAGCGGGGGAGTATTTT. Full variable domain (remainder filled in from reference TRBV7-8 and TRBJ2-3): GAGVSQSPRYKVAKRGQDVALRCDPISGHVSLFWYQQALGQGPEFLTYFQNEAQLDKSGLPSDRFFAERPEGSVSTLKIQRTQQEDSAVYLCASSLGLAGEYFGPGTRLTVL.

This sequence joins TRBV7-2 and TRBJ2-1; TRBD2 matches at 9 bases. The J segment lost 10 bases and the V segment lost 5 bases, leaving 9 bases of the junction unmatched. Germline values: CDR1 SGHTA, CDR2 FQGNSA. The CDR3 extends over 14 amino acids. CDR3: CASSQNLAGVEQFF. DNA for the CDR3: TGTGCCAGCAGCCAGAACTTAGCGGGAGTGGAGCAGTTCTTC.

This clonotype was counted a few times. This chain connects TRBV20-1 to TRBJ2-3; TRBD2 matches at 8 bases. Per germline, CDR1 DFQATT and CDR2 SNEGSKA (reference sequence). The CDR3 is 15 residues long. J lost 6 bases, V lost 1 base, and 9 bases had no gene match. In nucleotides, the CDR3 is TGCAGTGCTAGAGTCGGCGCGGGGGGCCGGGATACGCAGTATTTT. It specifies CSARVGAGGRDTQYF.

Many counts were recorded for this clonotype. The rearrangement uses TRBV29-1 and TRBJ2-3; TRBD1 matches 7 bases. Germline V CDR1 and CDR2: SQVTM, ANQGSEA. The CDR3 has 14 amino acids. The junction had 7 bases not matched to a gene; V was cut back by 1 base and J by 6 bases. In DNA form, the CDR3 reads TGCAGCGTTGAAGGTACCCAACAGGGGGATACGCAGTATTTT. Translating gives CSVEGTQQGDTQYF.

A remark on this clonotype: Relative to the germline gene, one junction end is altered; a read error may explain this. The chain links TRBV12-3 or TRBV12-4 to TRBJ1-1; D is possibly TRBD1 (5 bases). The CDR3 runs 14 residues. Here the CDR3 reads CVSSFGQGGAEAFF. The CDR3 coding sequence is TGTGTCAGCAGTTTTGGGCAGGGAGGCGCTGAAGCTTTCTTT.

This chain uses TRBV15 with TRBJ2-3, with D possibly matching TRBD1 (6 bases). V was shortened by 5 bases and J by 1 base, with 10 bases between the two germline ends. Per the germline V gene, CDR1 is LNHNV and CDR2 is YYDKDF (reference sequence). CDR3 length: 14 amino acids. The CDR3, as DNA: TGTGCCACCAGCGGGAGACAGGGCACAGATACGCAGTATTTT. Translation: CATSGRQGTDTQYF. Drawing the rest from reference TRBV15 and TRBJ2-3, the complete variable domain is DAMVIQNPRYQVTQFGKPVTLSCSQTLNHNVMYWYQQKSSQAPKLLFHYYDKDFNNEADTPDNFQSRRPNTSFCFLDIRSPGLGDTAMYLCATSGRQGTDTQYFGPGTRLTVL.

This clonotype was counted only a few times. The chain has TRBV7-9 and TRBJ2-7, with 8 bases aligning to TRBD1. In germline, CDR1 is SEHNR, CDR2 FQNEAQ (reference sequence). V lost 2 bases to trimming and J lost 2 bases; unmatched junction nucleotides: 5. The CDR3 spans 15 residues. CDR3 DNA sequence: TGTGCCAGCAGCTTAATGTCAGGGGGCCCCTACGAGCAGTACTTC. It specifies CASSLMSGGPYEQYF.

The chain combines TRBV7-2 with TRBJ2-5; a weak D match, TRBD2 (5 bases). CDR1 is SGHTA and CDR2 is FQGNSA in the germline V gene. The CDR3 consists of 14 residues. V dropped 1 base and J dropped 11 bases, with 17 bases sitting between them. The CDR3 bases are TGTGCCAGCAGCTTAGGACTCCTAGCCGGTGAGCAGTACTTC. Protein sequence: CASSLGLLAGEQYF.